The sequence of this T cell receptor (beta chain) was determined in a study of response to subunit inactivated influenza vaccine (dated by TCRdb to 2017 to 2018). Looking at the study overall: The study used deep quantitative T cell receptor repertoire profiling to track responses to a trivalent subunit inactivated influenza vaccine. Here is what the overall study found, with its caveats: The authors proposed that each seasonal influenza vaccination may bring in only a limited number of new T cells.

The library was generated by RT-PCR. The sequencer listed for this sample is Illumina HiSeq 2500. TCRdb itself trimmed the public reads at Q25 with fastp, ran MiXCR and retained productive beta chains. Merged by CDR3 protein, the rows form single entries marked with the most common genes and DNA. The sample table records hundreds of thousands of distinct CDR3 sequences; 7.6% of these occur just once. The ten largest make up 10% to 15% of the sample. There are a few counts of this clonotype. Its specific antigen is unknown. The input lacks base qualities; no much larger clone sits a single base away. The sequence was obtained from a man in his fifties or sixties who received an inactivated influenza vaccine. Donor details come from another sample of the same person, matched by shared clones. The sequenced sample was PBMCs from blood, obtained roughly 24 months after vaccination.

Here the CDR3 is given as CAISESHRGINEQYF. The bases read TGTGCCATCAGTGAGTCGCACAGGGGGATTAACGAGCAGTACTTC. This chain joins TRBV10-3 to TRBJ2-7; the junction holds 8 bases that match TRBD1. The CDR3 goes from the cysteine to the phenylalanine over 15 residues. Kept here is only the CDR3 DNA, which spans 45 bases and is read in frame from base 1. For this chain, trimming is 0 bases at the V end and 5 bases at the J end, and the number of junction bases without a gene match is 6. Based on the germline V gene, the CDR1 and CDR2 sequences are ENHRY and SYGVKD.